This T cell receptor (beta chain) was recovered during a study of cytomegalovirus exposure and HLA in healthy donors. Primers for the PCR totalled 60 Vbeta and 13 Jbeta. Sequencing used immunoSEQ multiplex PCR; TCRdb keeps in-frame clones, though not all of them. The sample comprises approximately 170,000 clones, about 84% of which are singletons, and 1% to 1.5% rests with the top ten. The germline CDR1 and CDR2 sequences are LNHDA and SQIVND (reference sequence). CDR3 length: 13 residues. Trimming cost V 5 bases and J 4 bases; bases outside gene matches: 4. This clone turned up a few times. The chain uses TRBV19 and TRBJ2-7; the match to TRBD2 covers 8 bases. The receptor was isolated from a man aged 50 to 60 in good health and CMV-seropositive. Sequenced sample: PBMCs. CDR3 DNA sequence: TGTGCCAGTAGTCTCCGGGGGGGATACGAGCAGTACTTC. Translation gives CASSLRGGYEQYF.